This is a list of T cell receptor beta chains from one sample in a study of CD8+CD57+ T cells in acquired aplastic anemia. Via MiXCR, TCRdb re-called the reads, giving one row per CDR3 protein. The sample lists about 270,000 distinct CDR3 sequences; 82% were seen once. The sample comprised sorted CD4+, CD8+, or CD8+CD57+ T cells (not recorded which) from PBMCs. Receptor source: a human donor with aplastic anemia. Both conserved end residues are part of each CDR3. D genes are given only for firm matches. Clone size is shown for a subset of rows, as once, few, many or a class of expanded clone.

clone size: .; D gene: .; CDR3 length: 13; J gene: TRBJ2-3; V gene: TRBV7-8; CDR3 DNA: TGTGCCAGCAGCGAAGGGGGAAGTGATGCGCAGTATTTT; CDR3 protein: CASSEGGSDAQYF
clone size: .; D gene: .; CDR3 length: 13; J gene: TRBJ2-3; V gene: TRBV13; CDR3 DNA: TGTGCCAGCAGCTTAATGGCCTGGGGCACTGAGCAGTTT; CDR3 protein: CASSLMAWGTEQF
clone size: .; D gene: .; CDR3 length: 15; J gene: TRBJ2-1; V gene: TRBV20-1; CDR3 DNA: TGCAGTGCTGCAGTTACTCCGAGCTCCTACAATGAGCAGTTCTTC; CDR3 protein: CSAAVTPSSYNEQFF
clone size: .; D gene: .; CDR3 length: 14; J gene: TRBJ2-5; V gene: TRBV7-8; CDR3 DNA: TGTGCCAGCAGCTTTCATCCAGACGGGGAAACCCTTTCCTTC; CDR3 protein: CASSFHPDGETLSF
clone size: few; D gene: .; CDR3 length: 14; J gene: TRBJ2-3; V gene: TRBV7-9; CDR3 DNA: TGTGCCAGCAGCGTCGGGCAAGGTCCCGATACGCAGTATTTT; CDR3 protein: CASSVGQGPDTQYF
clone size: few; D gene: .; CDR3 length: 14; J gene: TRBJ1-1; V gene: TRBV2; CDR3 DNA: TGTGCCAGCGTTGGTCGGGAGGTGAACACTGAAGCTTTCTTT; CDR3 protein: CASVGREVNTEAFF
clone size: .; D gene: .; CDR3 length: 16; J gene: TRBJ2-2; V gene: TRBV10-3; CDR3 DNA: TGTGCCATCAGTGGTCCCGTCAGGGAGGACACCGGGGAGCTGTTTTTT; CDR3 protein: CAISGPVREDTGELFF
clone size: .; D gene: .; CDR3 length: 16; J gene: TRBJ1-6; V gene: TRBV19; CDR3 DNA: TGTGCCAGCAGCTTGGGGGGGGGCGGCTATAATGAAGCCCTCTACTTT; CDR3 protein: CASSLGGGGYNEALYF
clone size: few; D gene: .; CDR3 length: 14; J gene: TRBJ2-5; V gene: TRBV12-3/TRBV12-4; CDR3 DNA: TGTGCCAGCAGAGGAGGGTCAGACCAAGAGACCCAGTACTTC; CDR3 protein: CASRGGSDQETQYF
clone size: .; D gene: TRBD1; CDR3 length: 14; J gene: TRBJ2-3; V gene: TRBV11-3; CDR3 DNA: TGTGCCAGCAGCTTAAGGGGACAGCCCGATACGCAGTATTTT; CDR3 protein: CASSLRGQPDTQYF
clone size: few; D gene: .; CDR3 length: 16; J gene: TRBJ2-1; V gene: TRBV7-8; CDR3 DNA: TGTGCCAGCAGCTTTCAGGGAGGTGGGGATAGCGATGAGCAGTTCTTC; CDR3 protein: CASSFQGGGDSDEQFF
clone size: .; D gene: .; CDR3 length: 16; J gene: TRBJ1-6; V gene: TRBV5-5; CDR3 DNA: TGTGCCAGCAGCCAACGGGGCAGGGGTCTTAATTCACCCCTCCACTTC; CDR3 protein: CASSQRGRGLNSPLHF
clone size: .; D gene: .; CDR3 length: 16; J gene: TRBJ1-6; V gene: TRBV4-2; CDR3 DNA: TGTGCCAGCAGCCGACGACCCGGGACGGTGGGCTCACCCCTCCACTTT; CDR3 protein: CASSRRPGTVGSPLHF
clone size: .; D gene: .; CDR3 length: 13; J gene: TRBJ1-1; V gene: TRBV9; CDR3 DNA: TGTGCCAGCAGTGTGAGCGGGGGGACCGAAGCTTTCTTT; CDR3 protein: CASSVSGGTEAFF
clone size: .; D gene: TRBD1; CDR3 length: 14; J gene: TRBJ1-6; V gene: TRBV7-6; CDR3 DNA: TGTGCCAGCAGCTCAGAGACAGGGACTTCCCCCCTCCACTTT; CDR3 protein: CASSSETGTSPLHF
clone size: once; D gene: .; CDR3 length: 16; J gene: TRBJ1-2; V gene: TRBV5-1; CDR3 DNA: TGCGCCAGCAGCTCCCGTCGGGCAGGGAGTAACTATGGCTACACCTTC; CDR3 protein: CASSSRRAGSNYGYTF
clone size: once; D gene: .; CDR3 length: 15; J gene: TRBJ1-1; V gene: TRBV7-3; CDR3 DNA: TGTGCCAGCAGCTCTAGCGTGACTTGGAGAGAGACCCAGTTCTTT; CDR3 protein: CASSSSVTWRETQFF
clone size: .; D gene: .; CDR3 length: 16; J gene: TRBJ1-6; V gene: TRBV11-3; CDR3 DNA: TGTGCCAGCAGCTTGGAGCAGAGAGGCTATAATTCACCCCTCCACTTT; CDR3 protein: CASSLEQRGYNSPLHF
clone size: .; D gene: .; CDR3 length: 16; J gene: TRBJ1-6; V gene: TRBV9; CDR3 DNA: TGTGCCAGCAGCCAGAAGGGCCCCAGGAGGAATTCACCCCTCCACTTT; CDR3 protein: CASSQKGPRRNSPLHF
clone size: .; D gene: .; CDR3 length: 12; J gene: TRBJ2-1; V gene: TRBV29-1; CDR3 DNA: TGCAGCGTTGCTCCACAGATGGATGAGCAGTTCTTC; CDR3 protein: CSVAPQMDEQFF
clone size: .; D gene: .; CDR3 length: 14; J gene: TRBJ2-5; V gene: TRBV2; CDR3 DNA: TGTGCCACCAGCAGAGGACACGGGCAAGAGGCCCAGTACTTT; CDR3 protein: CATSRGHGQEAQYF
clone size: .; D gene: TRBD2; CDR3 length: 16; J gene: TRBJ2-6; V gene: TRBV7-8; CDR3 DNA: TGTGCCAGCAGCTTAGAAAGTAGCGGGGGGACCAACGTCCTGACTTTC; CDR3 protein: CASSLESSGGTNVLTF
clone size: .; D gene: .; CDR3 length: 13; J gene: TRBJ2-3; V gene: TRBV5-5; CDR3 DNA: TGTGCCAGCAGCTTGGAACTAGCAGATACGCAGTATTTT; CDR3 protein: CASSLELADTQYF
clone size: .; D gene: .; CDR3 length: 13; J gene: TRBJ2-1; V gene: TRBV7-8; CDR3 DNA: TGTGCCAGCAGTGTAGGGGGGGGCCATGATACGTTCTTC; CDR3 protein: CASSVGGGHDTFF
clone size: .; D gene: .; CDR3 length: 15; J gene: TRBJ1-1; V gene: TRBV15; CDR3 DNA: TGTGCCAGCAGCAGAGATATCAAGGAGAACACCCAAGATTTCTTT; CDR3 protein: CASSRDIKENTQDFF
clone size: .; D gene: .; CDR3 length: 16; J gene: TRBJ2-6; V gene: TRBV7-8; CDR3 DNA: TGTGCCAGCAGCTTAGCGGGTAGCTACGATACGCACTACCTGACTTTC; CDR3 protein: CASSLAGSYDTHYLTF
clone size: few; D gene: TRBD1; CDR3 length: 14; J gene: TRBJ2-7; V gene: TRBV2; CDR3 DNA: TGTGCCAGCAAGACAGGGGGCTTGGTCCACGAGCAGTACTTC; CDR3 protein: CASKTGGLVHEQYF
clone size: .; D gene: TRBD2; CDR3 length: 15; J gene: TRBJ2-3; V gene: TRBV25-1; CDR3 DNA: TGTGCCAGCACGGGACTAGCGGGAGGGGCAGATACGCAGTATTTT; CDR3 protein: CASTGLAGGADTQYF
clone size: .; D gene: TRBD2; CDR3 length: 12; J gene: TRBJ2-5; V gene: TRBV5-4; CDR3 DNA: TGTGCCAGCAACTTTACTAGCGCAATGCGGTACTTC; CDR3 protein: CASNFTSAMRYF
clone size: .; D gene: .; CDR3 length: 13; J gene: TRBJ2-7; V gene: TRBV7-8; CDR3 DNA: TGTGCCAGCAGCTTATTGGTGGGGAGTGAGCAGTACTTC; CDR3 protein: CASSLLVGSEQYF
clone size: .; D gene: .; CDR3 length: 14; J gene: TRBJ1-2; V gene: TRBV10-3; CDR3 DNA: TGTGCCATCAGTGACCAGGCACAGACAAATGGCTACACCTTC; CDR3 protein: CAISDQAQTNGYTF
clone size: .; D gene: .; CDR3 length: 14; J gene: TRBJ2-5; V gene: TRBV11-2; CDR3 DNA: TGTGCCAGCAGCGCCTTACTAGCCGAAGAGACCCAGTACTTC; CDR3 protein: CASSALLAEETQYF
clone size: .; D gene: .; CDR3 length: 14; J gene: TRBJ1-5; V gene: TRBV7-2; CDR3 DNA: TGTGCCAGCAGCTTGGCTAACAGGAGCGAAGCCCCGCAGTTT; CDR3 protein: CASSLANRSEAPQF
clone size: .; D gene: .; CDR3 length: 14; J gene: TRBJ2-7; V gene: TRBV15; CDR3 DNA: TGTGCCACGGGGGGCGGCTCCGGCCAGGAGACGCAGTACTTC; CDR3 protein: CATGGGSGQETQYF
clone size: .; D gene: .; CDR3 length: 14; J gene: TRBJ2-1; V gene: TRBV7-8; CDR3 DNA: TGTGCCAGCAGCCTACCGGGAGCGGACAATGAGCAGTTCTTC; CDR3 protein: CASSLPGADNEQFF
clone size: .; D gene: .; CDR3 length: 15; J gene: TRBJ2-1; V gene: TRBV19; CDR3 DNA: TGTACCAGTAGTACAGCTAACGGCGCCTACAATGAGCAGTTCTTC; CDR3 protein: CTSSTANGAYNEQFF
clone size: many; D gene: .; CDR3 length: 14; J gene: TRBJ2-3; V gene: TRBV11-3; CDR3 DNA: TGTGCCAGCAGCTTAGAGCTAGGTGCCGATACGCAGTATTTT; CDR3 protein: CASSLELGADTQYF
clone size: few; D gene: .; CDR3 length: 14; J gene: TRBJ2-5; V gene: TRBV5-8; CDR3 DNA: TGTGCTAGTAGTTTAGCTACCGTCAAAGAGACCCAGTACTTC; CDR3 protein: CASSLATVKETQYF
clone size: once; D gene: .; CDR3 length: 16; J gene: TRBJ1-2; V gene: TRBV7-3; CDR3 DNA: TGTGCCAGCAGCTTGGAGAGGTACGGGGGCGTATATGGCTACACCTTC; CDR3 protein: CASSLERYGGVYGYTF
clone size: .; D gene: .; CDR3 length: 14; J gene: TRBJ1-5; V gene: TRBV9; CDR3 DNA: TGTGCCAGCAGTGACGCTGACAGCGATACGCAGCATCATTTT; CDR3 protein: CASSDADSDTQHHF
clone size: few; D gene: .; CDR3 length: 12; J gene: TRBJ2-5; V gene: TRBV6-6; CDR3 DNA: TGTGCCAGCAGTTACTCGGGAGAGACCCAGTACTTC; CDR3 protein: CASSYSGETQYF
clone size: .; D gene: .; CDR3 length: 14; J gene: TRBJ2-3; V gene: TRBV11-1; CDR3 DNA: TGTGCCAGCAGCTTCCGGAGAGACCCCGATACGCAGTATTTT; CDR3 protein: CASSFRRDPDTQYF
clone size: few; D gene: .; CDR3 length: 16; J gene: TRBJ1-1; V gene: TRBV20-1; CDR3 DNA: TGCAGTGCTGGGGAAGAGGGGGGAAGTCTGAACACTGAAGCTTTCTTT; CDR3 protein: CSAGEEGGSLNTEAFF
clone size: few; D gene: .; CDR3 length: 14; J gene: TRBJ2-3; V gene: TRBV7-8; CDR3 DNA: TGTGCCAGCAGCTTTCATCCAGACCGCGCAGCCCTTTCCTTT; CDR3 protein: CASSFHPDRAALSF
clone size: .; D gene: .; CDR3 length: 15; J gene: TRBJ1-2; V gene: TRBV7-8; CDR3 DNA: TGTGCCAGCAGCTTGGGGGGAGGTCCCGATTCGCGGTACACCTTC; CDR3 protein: CASSLGGGPDSRYTF
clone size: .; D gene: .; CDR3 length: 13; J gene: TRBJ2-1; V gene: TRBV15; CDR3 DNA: TGTGCCACCAGCAGAGCCACAGGGAATGAGCAGTTCTTC; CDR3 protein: CATSRATGNEQFF
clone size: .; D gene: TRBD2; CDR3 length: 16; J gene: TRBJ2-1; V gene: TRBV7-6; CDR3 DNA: TGTGCCAGCAGCTTTCACGCGAGCGGGAGCAGCACAGATCAGTTCTTC; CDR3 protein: CASSFHASGSSTDQFF
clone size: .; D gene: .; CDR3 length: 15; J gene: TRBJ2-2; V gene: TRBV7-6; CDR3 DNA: .; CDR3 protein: CASTLGRVGTGANFF
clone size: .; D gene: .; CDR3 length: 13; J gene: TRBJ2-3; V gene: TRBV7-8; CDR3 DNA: TGTGCCAGCGGCGACCAGCCCACAGAGACGCCGTATTTC; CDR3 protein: CASGDQPTETPYF
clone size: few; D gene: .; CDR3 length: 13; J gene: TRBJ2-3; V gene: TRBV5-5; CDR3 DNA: TGTGCCAGCAGCGAGGGCAGGGCAGATACGCAGTATTTT; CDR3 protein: CASSEGRADTQYF
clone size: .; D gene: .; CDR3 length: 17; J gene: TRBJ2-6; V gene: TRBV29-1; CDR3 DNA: TGCAGCGCTGTCAGGCCAGGGACCTCCTCTGGGGCCAACGTCCCGACTTTC; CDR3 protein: CSAVRPGTSSGANVPTF
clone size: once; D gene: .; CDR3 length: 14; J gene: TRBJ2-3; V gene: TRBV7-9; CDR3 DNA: TGTGCCAGCAGCTTAACGGGAGATATCGACACGCAGTATTTT; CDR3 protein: CASSLTGDIDTQYF
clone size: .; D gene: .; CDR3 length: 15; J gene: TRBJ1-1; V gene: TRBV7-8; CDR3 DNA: TGTGCCAGCAGCTTCCAACAGGGTGCGAACACTGGAGCTTTCTTT; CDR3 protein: CASSFQQGANTGAFF
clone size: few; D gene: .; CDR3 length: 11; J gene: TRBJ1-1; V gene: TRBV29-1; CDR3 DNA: TGCAGCGTTGGAAATCCGTCCCAAGCTTTCTTT; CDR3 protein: CSVGNPSQAFF
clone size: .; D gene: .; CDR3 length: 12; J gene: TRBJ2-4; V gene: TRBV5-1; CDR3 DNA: TGCGCCAGCAGCCGCCTTGGAGACCACGAGTACTTC; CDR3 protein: CASSRLGDHEYF
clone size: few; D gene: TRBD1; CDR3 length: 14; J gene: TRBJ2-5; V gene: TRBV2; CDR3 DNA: TGTGCCAGCAGGAAAGACAGGGTGGTAGAGACCCAGTACTTC; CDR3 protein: CASRKDRVVETQYF
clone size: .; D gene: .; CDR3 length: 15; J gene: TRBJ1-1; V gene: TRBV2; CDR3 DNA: TGTGCCAGCGGGGACGATCTCACAGATACGCATGAAGCTTTCTTT; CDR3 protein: CASGDDLTDTHEAFF
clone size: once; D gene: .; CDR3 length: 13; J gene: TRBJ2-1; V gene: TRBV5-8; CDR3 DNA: TGTGCCAGCAGCCATCCCTATACGGGAAGTCTGTCCTTC; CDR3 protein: CASSHPYTGSLSF
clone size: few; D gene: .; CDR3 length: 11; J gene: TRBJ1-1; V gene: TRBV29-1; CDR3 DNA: TGCAGTGCTAGAACGAACAGTGAAGCTTTCTTT; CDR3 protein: CSARTNSEAFF
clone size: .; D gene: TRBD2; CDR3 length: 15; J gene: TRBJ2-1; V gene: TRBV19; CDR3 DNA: TGTGCCAGTAGTATCACTAGCGGGGTTCATAATCCGCAGTTCTTC; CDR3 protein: CASSITSGVHNPQFF